Each of the 30 T cell receptor beta chains below was sequenced from the same sample in a study of cytomegalovirus exposure and HLA in healthy donors. The PCR employed 60 Vbeta primers together with 13 Jbeta primers. The data were produced by immunoSEQ multiplex PCR, yet TCRdb's version contains in-frame clones alone and is incomplete. The data hold about 110,000 clones, with 76% observed a single time. The sequencing input was PBMCs. These TCRs come from a woman aged 45 to 65 in good health and CMV-seropositive.

The chain recombines TRBV6-6 with TRBJ1-5, with 7 bases matching TRBD1. Germline trimming cut 6 bases from V and 5 bases from J; bases unmatched to any gene: 10. The CDR3 contains 15 residues. Germline CDR1 reads MNHNY; CDR2 reads SVGAGI (reference sequence). CDR3 loop: CASSTLRTGYQPQHF. CDR3 bases: TGTGCCAGCAGCACACTCCGGACAGGCTATCAGCCCCAGCATTTT.

The J gene is TRBJ2-7, the V gene TRBV10-1; D is uncertain. This CDR3 contains 11 residues. V was shortened by 8 bases and J by 3 bases, with 8 bases between the two germline ends. The germline V gene has CDR1 WNHNN and CDR2 SYGVQD (reference sequence). The CDR3 nucleotides are TGCGCCAGCCCAGGTGACTACGAGCAGTACTTC. Translating it yields CASPGDYEQYF.

This clone was counted a few times. J is TRBJ1-2 and V is TRBV27; tentative D call: TRBD1 (6 bases). Deletions cut 4 bases from V and 6 bases from J, with 9 bases between. The CDR3 spans 12 residues. Per the germline V gene, CDR1 is MNHEY and CDR2 is SMNVEV (reference sequence). CDR3 bases: TGTGCCAGCAGTTCAGGGGTGAATGGCTACACCTTC. Residues: CASSSGVNGYTF.

The V gene is TRBV20-1, the J gene TRBJ1-3, with D hard to call. The CDR3 is 11 amino acids. Trimming pared 0 bases from V and 7 bases from J, leaving 4 bases between. Germline V gene lookup returns CDR1 DFQATT and CDR2 SNEGSKA (reference sequence). The CDR3, as DNA: TGCAGTGCTAGAGATGGCAACACCATATATTTT. Residues: CSARDGNTIYF.

The chain links TRBV18 to TRBJ2-1; 15 bases line up with TRBD2. CDR1 is KGHSH and CDR2 is LQKENI in the germline V gene. V was clipped by 5 bases and J by 8 bases; unmatched bases: 4. The CDR3 extends over 15 amino acids. CDR3 protein: CASSGLAGGPHEQFF. The CDR3 bases are TGTGCCAGCTCAGGACTAGCGGGAGGGCCCCATGAGCAGTTCTTC.

This clone turned up a few times. The rearrangement joins TRBV7-9 to TRBJ2-5; perhaps TRBD2 as D (7 bases). In germline, CDR1 is SEHNR, CDR2 FQNEAQ (reference sequence). Trimming took 7 bases from V and 4 from J, leaving 22 bases between them. CDR3 length: 16 amino acids. CDR3 loop: CASTTGAGARGETQYF. For the CDR3, the DNA is TGTGCCAGCACAACTGGGGCGGGGGCCCGGGGAGAGACCCAGTACTTC. The full variable domain, completed using reference TRBV7-9 and TRBJ2-5, is DTGVSQNPRHKITKRGQNVTFRCDPISEHNRLYWYRQTLGQGPEFLTYFQNEAQLEKSRLLSDRFSAERPKGSFSTLEIQRTEQGDSAMYLCASTTGAGARGETQYFGPGTRLLVL.

This chain uses TRBV7-2 with TRBJ2-5, with 10 bases matching TRBD2. Germline V gives CDR1 SGHTA, CDR2 FQGNSA. J was trimmed by 11 bases and V by 4 bases; bases with no gene match: 13. The CDR3 totals 15 residues. Here the CDR3 reads CASSSGGLAVVQQYF. The CDR3 region has the DNA TGTGCCAGCAGCTCGGGCGGACTAGCGGTCGTGCAGCAGTACTTC.

This chain joins TRBV5-6 and TRBJ2-3; perhaps TRBD1 as D (5 bases). V gave up 6 bases and J gave up 2 bases, with 13 bases separating them. Germline CDR1 and CDR2: SGHDT and YYEEEE. This CDR3 contains 14 residues. The CDR3 nucleotides are TGTGCCAGCAACATGGACATTACCACAGATACGCAGTATTTT. This translates into CASNMDITTDTQYF.

V and J are TRBV5-1 and TRBJ2-3; tentatively, D is TRBD1 (6 bases). CDR3 size: 13 residues. Trimming left V 4 bases short and J 7 bases short, with 13 bases between. Looked up from germline, CDR1 is SGHRS and CDR2 is YFSETQ. DNA for the CDR3: TGCGCCAGCAGCCCCGAGAGGGGGAATACGCAGTATTTT. It is translated as CASSPERGNTQYF.

In this sample, this clone turned up a few times. J is TRBJ1-5 and V is TRBV6-5; D possibly corresponds to TRBD1 (6 bases). The V end lost 8 bases, the J end lost 3 bases, and 11 bases lay between the germline ends. In germline, CDR1 is MNHEY, CDR2 SVGAGI. The CDR3 is 13 amino acids. The DNA of the CDR3 is TGTGCCAGCGGCTGGGGGCTCAATCAGCCCCAGCATTTT. Protein sequence: CASGWGLNQPQHF.

The chain is built from TRBV7-9 and TRBJ2-3; 11 bases are shared with TRBD2. With V trimmed by 5 bases and J by 0 bases, 13 bases remained unmatched. The CDR3 is made up of 19 amino acids. Germline V gene sequence: CDR1 SEHNR, CDR2 FQNEAQ (reference sequence). For the CDR3, the DNA is TGTGCCAGCAGCCCCAGGGTAGCGGGGGGGAAGACTAGCACAGATACGCAGTATTTT. It encodes CASSPRVAGGKTSTDTQYF.

The gene calls are TRBV5-4 and TRBJ2-5; D is perhaps TRBD2 (5 bases). The CDR3 is 14 amino acids. Trimming cost V 4 bases and J 2 bases, with 12 bases left between them. The germline gives CDR1 SGHNT, CDR2 YYREEE (reference sequence). CDR3 DNA: TGTGCCAGCAGCCGGGAACAGAAACAAGAGACCCAGTACTTC. Translated, it gives CASSREQKQETQYF.

This clone was observed once. V is TRBV7-6 and J is TRBJ1-4, with 7 bases identical to TRBD1. Germline CDR1 and CDR2: SGHVS and FNYEAQ. Trimming took 1 base from V and 5 from J; bases not matched to a gene: 7. The CDR3 sequence is 16 residues long. The CDR3 loop is CASSLGPQGRNEKLFF. The CDR3 coding sequence is TGTGCCAGCAGCTTAGGGCCACAGGGGAGGAATGAAAAACTGTTTTTT. The whole variable domain, remainder taken from reference TRBV7-6 and TRBJ1-4, is GAGVSQSPRYKVTKRGQDVALRCDPISGHVSLYWYRQALGQGPEFLTYFNYEAQQDKSGLPNDRFSAERPEGSISTLTIQRTEQRDSAMYRCASSLGPQGRNEKLFFGSGTQLSVL.

The rearrangement uses TRBV7-2 and TRBJ2-3; 7 bases agree with TRBD1. V shed 1 base and J 7 bases; nucleotides not matched to a gene: 5. The CDR3 loop spans 14 amino acids. The germline gives CDR1 SGHTA, CDR2 FQGNSA. CDR3 region: CASSLDSGGNTQYF. Here the CDR3 DNA reads TGTGCCAGCAGCTTAGATTCAGGGGGAAATACGCAGTATTTT.

The chain employs TRBV7-2 and TRBJ1-6, with 9 bases matching TRBD1. The V gene end was trimmed by 4 bases and the J gene end by 11 bases; junction bases not matched to a gene: 12. There are 16 residues in the CDR3. Germline values: CDR1 SGHTA, CDR2 FQGNSA. The CDR3 region has the DNA TGTGCCAGCAGCTCAGCACAGGGGGCTAGAACGGCACCCCTCCACTTT. It encodes CASSSAQGARTAPLHF.

The chain has TRBV7-9 and TRBJ2-3, with 14 bases matching TRBD2. The ends lost 5 bases at V and 2 bases at J; junction bases unmatched: 3. CDR3 length: 16 amino acids. Germline CDR1 SEHNR, CDR2 FQNEAQ (reference sequence). This CDR3 is CASSPGLAGVTDTQYF. As DNA, the CDR3 is TGTGCCAGCAGCCCGGGACTAGCGGGGGTCACAGATACGCAGTATTTT.

The rearrangement uses TRBV6-6 and TRBJ2-3, with 10 positions matching TRBD2. Losses at the gene ends were 2 bases for V and 3 bases for J; bases not matched to a gene: 2. CDR3 length equals 15 residues. Germline V lookup: CDR1 MNHNY, CDR2 SVGAGI (reference sequence). CDR3 DNA: TGTGCCAGCAGTTACCAGCGGGAGGGGACAGATACGCAGTATTTT. The encoded protein is CASSYQREGTDTQYF.

The V gene is TRBV5-1, the J gene TRBJ2-7; D perhaps matches TRBD2 (6 bases). V was trimmed by 4 bases and J by 7 bases, leaving 18 bases between them. The germline V gene encodes CDR1 SGHRS and CDR2 YFSETQ. CDR3 length: 14 amino acids. As DNA, the CDR3 is TGCGCCAGCAGCATTGGTACCCCGGGGAGGGAGCAGTACTTC. It is translated as CASSIGTPGREQYF.

This clone was detected once. The chain employs TRBV29-1 and TRBJ2-5; D remains unclear. Germline V CDR1 and CDR2: SQVTM, ANQGSEA. CDR3 length equals 11 residues. The ends were cut back, 5 bases at V and 5 bases at J, with 9 bases in the middle. CDR3 sequence (DNA): TGCAGCGTTCACTCCGGGGAGACCCAGTACTTC. It codes for CSVHSGETQYF.

The CDR3 nucleotides are TGCGCCAGCAGCCAAGAACAGGGTGGAAACATTCAGTACTTC. Translation: CASSQEQGGNIQYF. This sequence joins TRBV4-3 and TRBJ2-4, with D perhaps TRBD1 (6 bases). CDR3 size: 14 residues. Trimming shortened V by 0 bases and J by 6 bases, and 9 bases separated the two germline ends. Germline lookup yields CDR1 LGHNA and CDR2 YSLEER.

The rearrangement joins TRBV18 to TRBJ2-7, with D hard to call. The CDR3 totals 15 residues. The V gene lost 0 bases and the J gene lost 0 bases, with 9 bases spanning the gap. Germline V gene data show CDR1 as KGHSH and CDR2 as LQKENI. CDR3 DNA sequence: TGTGCCAGCTCACCACCCAGGATGGGCTCCTACGAGCAGTACTTC. This translates into CASSPPRMGSYEQYF.

The chain joins TRBV2 to TRBJ2-7, with TRBD1 matching over 11 bases. With 1 base clipped from V and 7 bases from J, the junction kept 9 bases outside the gene matches. CDR1 SNHLY and CDR2 FYNNEI come from the germline V gene. The CDR3 runs to 16 residues. The CDR3 nucleotides read TGTGCCAGCAGTGAAGAGGGGACAGGGGGGTCCCGGGAGCAGTACTTC. Its protein product is CASSEEGTGGSREQYF.

The V and J genes are TRBV5-1 and TRBJ2-3; 16 nucleotides match TRBD2. Germline loops: CDR1 SGHRS, CDR2 YFSETQ. The V and J ends lost 3 bases and 5 bases, in that order; junction bases with no gene match: 6. This CDR3 is 17 amino acids long. The CDR3 bases are TGCGCCAGCAGCTCGGGACTAGCGGGGGGGCTGGGAGATACGCAGTATTTT. It yields the protein CASSSGLAGGLGDTQYF.

This clone was seen once. The V and J genes are TRBV4-1 and TRBJ2-7; tentative D call: TRBD2 (6 bases). Germline V gene lookup returns CDR1 MGHRA and CDR2 YSYEKL. CDR3 size: 15 residues. V was pared by 1 base and J by 1 base, with 11 bases between. CDR3 bases: TGCGCCAGCAGCCAAGGGCGAGGGACTTCCTACGAGCAGTACTTC. Protein product: CASSQGRGTSYEQYF.

The chain carries TRBV7-9 and TRBJ2-2; D is perhaps TRBD2 (5 bases). Germline V gene data show CDR1 as SEHNR and CDR2 as FQNEAQ (reference sequence). Trimming pared 7 bases from V and 5 bases from J, leaving 17 bases between. The CDR3 totals 15 residues. The DNA of the CDR3 is TGTGCCAGCACCCTTAATAGCCAGCGGACCGGGGAGCTGTTTTTT. Its translation: CASTLNSQRTGELFF.

V is TRBV19 and J is TRBJ2-3, with D unclear. From germline, CDR1 is LNHDA and CDR2 SQIVND (reference sequence). The CDR3 covers 14 residues. V shed 8 bases and J shed 0 bases, with 12 bases lying between them. CDR3 nucleotides: TGTGCCAGTTTGGAAACAGACAGCACAGATACGCAGTATTTT. The encoded protein is CASLETDSTDTQYF.

V usage is TRBV18 and J usage is TRBJ1-1; D is unresolved. The CDR3 sequence is 14 residues long. Germline V CDR1 and CDR2: KGHSH, LQKENI. V was trimmed by 5 bases and J by 0 bases, leaving 10 bases between them. The CDR3 DNA sequence: TGTGCCAGCTCATATCAGGATATGAACACTGAAGCTTTCTTT. It specifies CASSYQDMNTEAFF.

This chain uses TRBV7-9 with TRBJ2-4; TRBD2 aligns across 12 bases. From germline, CDR1 is SEHNR and CDR2 FQNEAQ (reference sequence). This CDR3 is 15 amino acids long. After removal of 1 base from V and 7 bases from J, the junction contained 2 bases not matched to a gene. The CDR3 reads CASSLGTSGTNIQYF. The CDR3 DNA sequence: TGTGCCAGCAGCTTAGGGACTAGCGGGACGAACATTCAGTACTTC.

This sequence joins TRBV6-6 and TRBJ2-7, with TRBD1 as a possible D gene (6 bases). V was trimmed by 4 bases and J by 2 bases, leaving 15 bases between them. The germline gives CDR1 MNHNY, CDR2 SVGAGI (reference sequence). This CDR3 has 15 residues. CDR3 nucleotide sequence: TGTGCCAGCAGTTTACAGGGTAGTGGGACCTACGAGCAGTACTTC. This gives the protein CASSLQGSGTYEQYF.

For the CDR3, the DNA is TGTGCCAGCAGCGGACCCCCGGGATCTTTCTTT. Its protein is CASSGPPGSFF. The chain joins TRBV6-6 to TRBJ1-1; no reliable D call. The CDR3 is 11 amino acids. Germline values: CDR1 MNHNY, CDR2 SVGAGI (reference sequence). The V and J ends lost 6 bases and 12 bases respectively, with 14 bases between them.